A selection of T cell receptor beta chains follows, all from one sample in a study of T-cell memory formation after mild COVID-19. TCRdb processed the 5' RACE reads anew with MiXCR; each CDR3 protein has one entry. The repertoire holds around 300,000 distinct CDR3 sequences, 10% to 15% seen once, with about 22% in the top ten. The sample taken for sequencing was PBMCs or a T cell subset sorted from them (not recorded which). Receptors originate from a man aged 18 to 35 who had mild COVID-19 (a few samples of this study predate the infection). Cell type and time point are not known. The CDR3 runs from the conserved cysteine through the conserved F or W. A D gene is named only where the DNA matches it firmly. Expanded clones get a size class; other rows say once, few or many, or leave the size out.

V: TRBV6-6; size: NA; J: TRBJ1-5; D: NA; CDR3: CASSYNRGGGQPQHF; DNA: TGTGCCAGCAGTTACAACCGAGGAGGAGGTCAGCCCCAGCATTTT
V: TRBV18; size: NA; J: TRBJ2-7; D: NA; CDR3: CASSPAQRGTYEQYF; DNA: TGTGCCAGCTCACCGGCCCAACGGGGGACCTACGAGCAGTACTTC
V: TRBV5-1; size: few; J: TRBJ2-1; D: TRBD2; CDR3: CASSWATSGDNEQFF; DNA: TGCGCCAGCAGCTGGGCGACTAGCGGGGACAATGAGCAGTTCTTC
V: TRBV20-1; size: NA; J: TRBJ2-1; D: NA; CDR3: CSAPGSYNEQFF; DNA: TGCAGTGCTCCGGGGTCCTACAATGAGCAGTTCTTC
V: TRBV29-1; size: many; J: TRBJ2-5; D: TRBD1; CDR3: CSGRQGVETQYF; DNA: TGCAGCGGACGACAGGGAGTTGAGACCCAGTACTTC
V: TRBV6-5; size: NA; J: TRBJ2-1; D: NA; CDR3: CASSYGGGNEQFF; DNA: TGTGCCAGCAGTTACGGGGGTGGGAATGAGCAGTTCTTC
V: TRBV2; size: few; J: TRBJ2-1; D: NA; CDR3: CASRDSGAYNEQFF; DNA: TGTGCCAGCAGAGATTCGGGGGCCTACAATGAGCAGTTCTTC
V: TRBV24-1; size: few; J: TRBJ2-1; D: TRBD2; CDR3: CATSDRSGGERRNEQFF; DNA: TGTGCCACCAGTGATCGTAGCGGGGGGGAAAGGAGGAATGAGCAGTTCTTC
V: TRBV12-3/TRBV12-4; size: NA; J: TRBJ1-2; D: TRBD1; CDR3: CASSPGQRNYGYTF; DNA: TGTGCCAGCAGTCCGGGACAGCGAAACTATGGCTACACCTTC
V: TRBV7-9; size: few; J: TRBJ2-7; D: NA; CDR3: CASSPGSKSAHEQYF; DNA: TGTGCCAGCAGTCCGGGGTCGAAGTCGGCCCACGAGCAGTACTTC
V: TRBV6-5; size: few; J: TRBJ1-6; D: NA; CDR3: CASSYRLGPVNSPLHF; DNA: TGTGCCAGCAGTTATCGGCTGGGACCCGTTAATTCACCCCTCCACTTT